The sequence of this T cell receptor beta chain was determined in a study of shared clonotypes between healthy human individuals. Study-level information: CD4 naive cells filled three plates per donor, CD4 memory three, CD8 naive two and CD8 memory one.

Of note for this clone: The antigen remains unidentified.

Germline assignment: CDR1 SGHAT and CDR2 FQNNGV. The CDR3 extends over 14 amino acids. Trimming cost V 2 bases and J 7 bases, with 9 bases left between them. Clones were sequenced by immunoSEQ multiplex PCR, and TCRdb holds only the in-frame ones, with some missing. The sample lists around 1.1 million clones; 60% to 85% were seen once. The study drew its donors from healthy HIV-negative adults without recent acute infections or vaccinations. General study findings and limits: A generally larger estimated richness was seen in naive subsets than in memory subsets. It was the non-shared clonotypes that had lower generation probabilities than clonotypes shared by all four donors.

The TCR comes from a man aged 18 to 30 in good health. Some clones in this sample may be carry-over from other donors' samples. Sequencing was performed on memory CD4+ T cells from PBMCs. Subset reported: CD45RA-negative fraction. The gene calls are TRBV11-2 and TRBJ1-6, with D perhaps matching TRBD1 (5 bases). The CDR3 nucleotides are TGTGCCAGCAGCTTAAGGGAGGGGAATTCACCCCTCCACTTT. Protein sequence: CASSLREGNSPLHF.